This entry features one T cell receptor (beta chain) sequence. What it binds is unknown. At one of its ends the junction is not consistent with the germline gene, which may arise from a read error. The sample is drawn from a study of blood T cells in healthy people across ages. Study-wide results and caveats: It was the long-lived donors that had more naive CD4+ cells and higher diversity than aged donors. TCR beta diversity per million T cells fell roughly linearly with age.

This CDR3 region has 10 residues. Germline loops: CDR1 DFQATT, CDR2 SNEGSKA (reference sequence). Primers used in a second PCR of roughly 6 to 11 cycles were a sample-barcoded 5' primer and a J-beta primer mix. MiXCR, applied by TCRdb to the 5' RACE reads, yields one record per CDR3 protein. The sample has under 1,100,000 distinct CDR3 sequences, around 25% seen once. These data also featured in a second study, about T cells of mothers and their children.

This receptor was taken from a girl aged 2 to 9 in good health. The genes are TRBV20-1 and TRBJ1-5, with D uncertain. Sequencing input: blood. The CDR3, as DNA: TGCAGTGCTAGCGATCAGCCCCAGCATTTT. It yields the protein CSASDQPQHF.